A single sample is the source of the 20 T cell receptor beta chains below, sequenced in a study of cytomegalovirus exposure and HLA in healthy donors listed by TCRdb under 2017. Library preparation employed the immunoSEQ multiplex PCR assay. The multiplex PCR relied on a mix of 60 forward primers for TCR Vbeta segments and 13 reverse primers for TCR Jbeta segments. The table comes from immuneACCESS by way of TCRdb, which keeps in-frame sequences with V and J called. Part of the clones is missing from these tables; in studies checked, under half for an unresolved V gene and the rest for unknown reasons. The sample profile shows 95,000 or so clones; about 76% of them were found once. Together, the top ten hold around 4.2% of the sample. Sequenced sample: PBMCs. Receptor source: a woman aged 70-85 years in good health and CMV-seropositive.

The genes are TRBV6-5 and TRBJ1-1, with a weak D call TRBD1 (6 bases). The CDR3 runs 14 residues. Germline values: CDR1 MNHEY, CDR2 SVGAGI. The V end was cut by 6 bases, the J end by 4 bases, with 15 bases between. The CDR3 bases are TGTGCCAGCAGCCTCGACAGGCAGGGCACTGAAGCTTTCTTT. As protein: CASSLDRQGTEAFF.

As to this clone: One end of the junction does not line up with germline, which may come from a read error. The chain combines TRBV7-2 with TRBJ2-2; 15 bases are a match to TRBD2. Germline V gene data show CDR1 as SGHTA and CDR2 as FQGNSA. The CDR3 length is 17 residues. CDR3 residues: CAGSPGLAGGWTGELFF. The CDR3, as DNA: TGTGCCGGCAGCCCGGGACTAGCGGGAGGATGGACCGGGGAGCTGTTTTTT.

The V call is TRBV5-4, the J call TRBJ2-4; D is uncertain. V shed 0 bases and J shed 0 bases, with 4 bases lying between them. The CDR3 loop spans 14 amino acids. Germline assignment: CDR1 SGHNT and CDR2 YYREEE (reference sequence). CDR3 in amino acids: CASSLAVAKNIQYF. The CDR3 DNA reads TGTGCCAGCAGCTTGGCCGTAGCCAAAAACATTCAGTACTTC. Full variable domain (remainder filled in from reference TRBV5-4 and TRBJ2-4): ETGVTQSPTHLIKTRGQQVTLRCSSQSGHNTVSWYQQALGQGPQFIFQYYREEENGRGNFPPRFSGLQFPNYSSELNVNALELDDSALYLCASSLAVAKNIQYFGAGTRLSVL.

In its sample, this clone was seen a few times. The rearrangement uses TRBV4-1 and TRBJ2-3, with 10 positions matching TRBD1. This CDR3 spans 14 amino acids. Germline lookup yields CDR1 MGHRA and CDR2 YSYEKL. With V trimmed by 5 bases and J by 5 bases, 4 bases remained unmatched. CDR3 residues: CASSMDRGEDTQYF. The CDR3 DNA reads TGCGCCAGCAGCATGGACAGGGGGGAAGATACGCAGTATTTT.

This chain uses TRBV7-3 with TRBJ2-1, with TRBD2 as a possible D gene (6 bases). Germline loops: CDR1 SGHTA, CDR2 FQGTGA. The CDR3 has 12 amino acids. V was clipped by 0 bases and J by 9 bases, with 6 bases between them. The CDR3 DNA reads TGTGCCAGCAGCTTAACGGGGGGTGAGCAGTTCTTC. Translating gives CASSLTGGEQFF.

The V call is TRBV5-6, the J call TRBJ2-1, with 7 bases fitting TRBD1. After removal of 4 bases from V and 14 bases from J, the junction contained 6 bases not matched to a gene. CDR1 and CDR2 (germline): SGHDT, YYEEEE. The CDR3 spans 11 residues. CDR3 residues: CASSLRDSKFF. For the CDR3, the DNA is TGTGCCAGCAGCCTTCGGGACAGCAAGTTCTTC. Supplemented by reference TRBV5-6 and TRBJ2-1, the full variable domain reads DAGVTQSPTHLIKTRGQQVTLRCSPKSGHDTVSWYQQALGQGPQFIFQYYEEEERQRGNFPDRFSGHQFPNYSSELNVNALLLGDSALYLCASSLRDSKFFGPGTRLTVL.

The chain is built from TRBV7-6 and TRBJ2-3; 10 bases map to TRBD2. The CDR3 length is 16 residues. Germline V gene data show CDR1 as SGHVS and CDR2 as FNYEAQ. V shed 5 bases, J shed 3 bases, and the junction held 8 bases outside the gene matches. The CDR3 here is CASSAYSGRSTDTQYF. In DNA, the CDR3 is TGTGCCAGCAGCGCTTATAGCGGGAGGAGTACAGATACGCAGTATTTT.

This chain links TRBV28 with TRBJ2-5, with unresolved D. The length of the CDR3 is 12 residues. V lost 5 bases and J lost 0, with 4 bases in between. Germline CDR1 is MDHEN and CDR2 is SYDVKM. CDR3 amino acids: CASSDNQETQYF. CDR3 DNA sequence: TGTGCCAGCAGTGACAACCAAGAGACCCAGTACTTC. The full variable domain, rest sourced from reference TRBV28 and TRBJ2-5, is DVKVTQSSRYLVKRTGEKVFLECVQDMDHENMFWYRQDPGLGLRLIYFSYDVKMKEKGDIPEGYSVSREKKERFSLILESASTNQTSMYLCASSDNQETQYFGPGTRLLVL.

This chain joins TRBV11-2 and TRBJ2-1; D is uncertain. The CDR3 has 12 residues. Germline V CDR1 and CDR2: SGHAT, FQNNGV. Trimming left V 3 bases short and J 5 bases short, with 5 bases between. The CDR3 loop reads CASSFLDNEQFF. The CDR3 DNA is TGTGCCAGCAGCTTTCTAGACAATGAGCAGTTCTTC.

J is TRBJ2-2 and V is TRBV13; 7 bases align to TRBD2. Germline assignment: CDR1 PRHDT and CDR2 FYEKMQ (reference sequence). V gave up 2 bases and J gave up 5 bases; unmatched junction bases: 8. There are 16 residues in the CDR3. CDR3 residues: CASSLLGGRRTGELFF. CDR3 coding DNA: TGTGCCAGCAGCTTATTAGGCGGGAGAAGAACCGGGGAGCTGTTTTTT.

This clone was recorded a few times. V usage is TRBV9 and J usage is TRBJ2-7; 7 bases are a match to TRBD1. Looked up from germline, CDR1 is SGDLS and CDR2 is YYNGEE. V was pared by 5 bases and J by 5 bases, with 1 base of the junction left unmatched. The CDR3 loop spans 11 amino acids. CDR3 in amino acids: CASSRGHEQYF. In DNA, the CDR3 is TGTGCCAGCAGTAGGGGGCACGAGCAGTACTTC.

The chain joins TRBV7-2 to TRBJ2-3; D unresolved. Deletions cut 1 base from V and 2 bases from J, with 10 bases between. The CDR3 contains 15 residues. From germline, CDR1 is SGHTA and CDR2 FQGNSA. The CDR3 protein is CASSLDSSNTDTQYF. The CDR3 coding sequence is TGTGCCAGCAGCTTAGATAGCTCGAACACAGATACGCAGTATTTT. The variable domain in full, completed from reference TRBV7-2 and TRBJ2-3, reads GAGVSQSPSNKVTEKGKDVELRCDPISGHTALYWYRQSLGQGLEFLIYFQGNSAPDKSGLPSDRFSAERTGGSVSTLTIQRTQQEDSAVYLCASSLDSSNTDTQYFGPGTRLTVL.

The chain carries TRBV18 and TRBJ1-2, with 9 bases aligning to TRBD1. CDR3 length: 17 amino acids. Germline loops: CDR1 KGHSH, CDR2 LQKENI. V dropped 3 bases and J dropped 1; count of bases not matched to a gene: 9. The CDR3: CASSPPGTGSVNYGYTF. The CDR3 nucleotides read TGTGCCAGCTCACCCCCCGGGACAGGGTCTGTTAACTATGGCTACACCTTC. Filled out from reference TRBV18 and TRBJ1-2, the complete variable domain reads NAGVMQNPRHLVRRRGQEARLRCSPMKGHSHVYWYRQLPEEGLKFMVYLQKENIIDESGMPKERFSAEFPKEGPSILRIQQVVRGDSAAYFCASSPPGTGSVNYGYTFGSGTRLTVV.

This clone was detected a few times. This sequence joins TRBV5-6 and TRBJ1-2; a possible D gene is TRBD1 (5 bases). CDR1 is SGHDT, CDR2 YYEEEE, per germline. Trimming shortened V by 1 base and J by 12 bases, and 10 bases separated the two germline ends. The CDR3 length is 11 residues. The CDR3: CASSLRGGNTF. CDR3 DNA sequence: TGTGCCAGCAGCTTGAGGGGTGGAAACACCTTC.

The chain links TRBV21-1 to TRBJ2-7; the table gives TRBD2 as D, unverified against the DNA. TRBV21-1 is a pseudogene segment. This CDR3 region has 15 residues. The CDR3 sequence: CASSKAPTCDYEQYF. The CDR3 nucleotides read TGTGCCAGCAGCAAAGCTCCCACCTGCGACTACGAGCAGTACTTC.

This clone has a single count. V and J are TRBV28 and TRBJ2-1, with TRBD2 matching 13 bases. CDR1 and CDR2 from the germline V gene are MDHEN and SYDVKM. With V trimmed by 5 bases and J by 4 bases, 14 bases remained unmatched. The CDR3 loop spans 19 amino acids. As DNA, the CDR3 is TGTGCCAGCAGTACCCCTTCGTGGACTAGCGGGGGAAGTTACAATGAGCAGTTCTTC. Translated, it gives CASSTPSWTSGGSYNEQFF.

This chain links TRBV19 with TRBJ2-1; TRBD1 agrees at 8 bases. V was pared by 7 bases and J by 6 bases, with 11 bases of the junction left unmatched. Germline CDR1 LNHDA, CDR2 SQIVND (reference sequence). This CDR3 contains 15 residues. The CDR3 DNA sequence: TGTGCCAGTAATCGAGGCCAGGGGGCGAGCAATGAGCAGTTCTTC. It codes for CASNRGQGASNEQFF.

This chain links TRBV4-3 with TRBJ2-5, with a tentative D call TRBD2 (6 bases). There are 15 residues in the CDR3. The V gene's germline CDR1 is LGHNA and CDR2 YSLEER. V dropped 0 bases and J dropped 0 bases, with 8 bases sitting between them. Here the CDR3 DNA reads TGCGCCAGCAGCCAAGATTGGGGGGACCAAGAGACCCAGTACTTC. It encodes CASSQDWGDQETQYF.

The chain combines TRBV28 with TRBJ1-3; perhaps TRBD1 as D (6 bases). The CDR3 runs to 15 residues. Germline lookup yields CDR1 MDHEN and CDR2 SYDVKM. The V gene lost 5 bases and the J gene lost 6 bases, with 17 bases spanning the gap. CDR3 in DNA: TGTGCCAGCAGTGGGGGTGGACAGTCCGAAAACACCATATATTTT. Translating it yields CASSGGGQSENTIYF.

V gene TRBV19 combines with J gene TRBJ2-1, with D possibly matching TRBD2 (6 bases). The CDR3 totals 19 residues. With 3 bases removed from V and 4 bases from J, the gap between germline ends came to 25 bases. The germline gives CDR1 LNHDA, CDR2 SQIVND (reference sequence). CDR3 coding DNA: TGTGCCAGTAGTATTAGCGGAGCTGTCTTCGGAGGTGGTTACAATGAGCAGTTCTTC. Translation: CASSISGAVFGGGYNEQFF.